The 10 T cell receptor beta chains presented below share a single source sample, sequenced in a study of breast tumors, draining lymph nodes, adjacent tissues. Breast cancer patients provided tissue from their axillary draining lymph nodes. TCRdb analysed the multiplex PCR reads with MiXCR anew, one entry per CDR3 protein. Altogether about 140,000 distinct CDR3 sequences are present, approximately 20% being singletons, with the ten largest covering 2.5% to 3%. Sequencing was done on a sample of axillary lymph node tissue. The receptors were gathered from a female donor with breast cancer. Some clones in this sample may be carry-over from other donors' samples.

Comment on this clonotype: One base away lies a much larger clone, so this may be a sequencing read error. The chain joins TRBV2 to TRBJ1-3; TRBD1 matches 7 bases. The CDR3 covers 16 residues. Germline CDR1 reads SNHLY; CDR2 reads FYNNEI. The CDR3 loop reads CASSVLKGGSGNTTYF. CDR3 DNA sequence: TGTGCCAGCAGTGTCCTGAAAGGGGGCTCTGGAAACACCACATATTTT.

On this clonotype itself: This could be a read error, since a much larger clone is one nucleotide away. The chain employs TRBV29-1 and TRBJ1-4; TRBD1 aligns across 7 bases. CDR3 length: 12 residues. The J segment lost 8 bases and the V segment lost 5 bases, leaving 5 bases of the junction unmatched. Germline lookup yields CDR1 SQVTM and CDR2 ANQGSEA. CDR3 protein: CSVSGGGEKLFF. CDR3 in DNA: TGCAGCGTTTCAGGGGGTGGAGAAAAACTGTTTTTT. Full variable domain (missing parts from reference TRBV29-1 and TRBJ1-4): SAVISQKPSRDICQRGTSLTIQCQVDSQVTMMFWYRQQPGQSLTLIATANQGSEATYESGFVIDKFPISRPNLTFSTLTVSNMSPEDSSIYLCSVSGGGEKLFFGSGTQLSVL.

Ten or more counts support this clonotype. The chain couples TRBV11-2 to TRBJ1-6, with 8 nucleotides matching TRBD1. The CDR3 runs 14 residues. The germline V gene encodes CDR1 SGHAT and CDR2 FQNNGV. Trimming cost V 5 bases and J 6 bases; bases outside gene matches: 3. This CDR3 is CASSLTGGNSPLHF. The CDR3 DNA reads TGTGCCAGCAGCCTCACAGGGGGTAATTCACCCCTCCACTTT.

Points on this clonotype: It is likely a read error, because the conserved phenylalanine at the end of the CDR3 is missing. As DNA, the CDR3 is TGTGCCAGCAGCCAAGATTTGTCGGGAGAATTGTCCTCACCCCTCCACTAT. It codes for CASSQDLSGELSSPLHY. The chain joins TRBV11-2 to TRBJ1-6; D is unresolved. Germline V gives CDR1 SGHAT, CDR2 FQNNGV. Trimming took 5 bases from V and 10 from J, leaving 24 bases between them. The CDR3 runs to 17 residues.

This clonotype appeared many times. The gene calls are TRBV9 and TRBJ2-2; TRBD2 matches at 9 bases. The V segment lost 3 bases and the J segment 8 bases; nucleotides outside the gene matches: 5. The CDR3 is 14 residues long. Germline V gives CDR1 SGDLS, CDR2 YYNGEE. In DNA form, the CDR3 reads TGTGCCAGCAGCGCGTCTAGCGGGAAAGGGGAGCTGTTTTTT. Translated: CASSASSGKGELFF. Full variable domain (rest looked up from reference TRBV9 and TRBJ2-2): DSGVTQTPKHLITATGQRVTLRCSPRSGDLSVYWYQQSLDQGLQFLIQYYNGEERAKGNILERFSAQQFPDLHSELNLSSLELGDSALYFCASSASSGKGELFFGEGSRLTVL.

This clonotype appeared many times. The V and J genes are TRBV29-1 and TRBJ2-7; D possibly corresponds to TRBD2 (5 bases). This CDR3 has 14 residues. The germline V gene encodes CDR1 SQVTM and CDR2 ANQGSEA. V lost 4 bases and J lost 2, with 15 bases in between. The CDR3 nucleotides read TGCAGCGTTGTCCCAGGACTTAACACCTACGAGCAGTACTTC. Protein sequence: CSVVPGLNTYEQYF.

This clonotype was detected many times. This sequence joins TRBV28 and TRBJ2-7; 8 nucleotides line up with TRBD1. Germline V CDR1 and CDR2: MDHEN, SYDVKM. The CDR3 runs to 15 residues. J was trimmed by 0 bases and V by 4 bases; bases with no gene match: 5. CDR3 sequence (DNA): TGTGCCAGCAGTTCCCGACAGGGGCGCTCCTACGAGCAGTACTTC. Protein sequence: CASSSRQGRSYEQYF.

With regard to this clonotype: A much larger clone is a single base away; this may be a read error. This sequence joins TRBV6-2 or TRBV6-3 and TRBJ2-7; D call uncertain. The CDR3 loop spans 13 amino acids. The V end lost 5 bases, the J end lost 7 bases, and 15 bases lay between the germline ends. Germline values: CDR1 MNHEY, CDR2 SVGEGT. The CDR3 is CASSKGLSGEQYF. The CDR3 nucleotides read TGTGCCAGCAGTAAAGGGCTCTCGGGTGAGCAGTACTTC.

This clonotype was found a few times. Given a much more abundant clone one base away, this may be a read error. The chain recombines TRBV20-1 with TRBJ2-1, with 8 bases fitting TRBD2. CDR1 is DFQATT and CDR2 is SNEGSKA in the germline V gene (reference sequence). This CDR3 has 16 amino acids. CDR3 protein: CSAETSVQSSYNERFF. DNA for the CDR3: TGCAGTGCTGAGACTAGCGTCCAAAGCTCCTACAATGAGCGGTTCTTC.

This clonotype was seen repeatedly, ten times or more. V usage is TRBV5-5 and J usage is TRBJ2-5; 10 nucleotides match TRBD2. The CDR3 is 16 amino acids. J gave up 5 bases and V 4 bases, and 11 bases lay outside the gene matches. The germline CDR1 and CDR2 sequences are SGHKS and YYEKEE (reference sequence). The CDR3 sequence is CASSQAGSGGGETQYF. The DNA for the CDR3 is TGTGCCAGCAGCCAAGCAGGAAGCGGGGGGGGGGAGACCCAGTACTTC.